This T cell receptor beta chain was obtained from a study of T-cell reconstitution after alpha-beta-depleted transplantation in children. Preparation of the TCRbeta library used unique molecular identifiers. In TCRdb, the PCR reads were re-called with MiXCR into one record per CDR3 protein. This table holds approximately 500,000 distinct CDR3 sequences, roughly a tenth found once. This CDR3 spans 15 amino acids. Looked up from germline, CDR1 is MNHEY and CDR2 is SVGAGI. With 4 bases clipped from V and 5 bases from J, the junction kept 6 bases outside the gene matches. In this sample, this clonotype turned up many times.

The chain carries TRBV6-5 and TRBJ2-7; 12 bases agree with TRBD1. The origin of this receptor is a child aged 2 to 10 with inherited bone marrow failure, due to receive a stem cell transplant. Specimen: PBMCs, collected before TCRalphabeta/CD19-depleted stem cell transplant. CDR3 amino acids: CASSCRDRGLHEQYF. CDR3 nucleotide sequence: TGTGCCAGCAGTTGTCGGGACAGGGGGCTCCACGAGCAGTACTTC.